This TCR beta chain was captured by sequencing in a study of blood T cell repertoires in COVID-19. Seattle's enrolled individuals joined amid active infection and were then monitored longitudinally. In germline, CDR1 is MNHNY, CDR2 SVGAGI (reference sequence). The CDR3 runs to 12 residues. Sequencing used immunoSEQ multiplex PCR; TCRdb keeps in-frame clones, though not all of them. The sample yields 200,000 to 250,000 clones, about four fifths seen once. As to this clone: The junction shows a germline mismatch at one end, possibly a read error.

The material sequenced was peripheral blood. This sequence joins TRBV6-6 and TRBJ2-3, with 10 bases matching TRBD2. This clonotype originated in a woman of 80 years or more with COVID-19, enrolled during active disease. Here the CDR3 reads CASSYSPSGGRF. CDR3 DNA sequence: TGTGCCAGCAGTTACTCGCCTAGCGGGGGCCGTTTT.